The T cell receptor (beta chain) under discussion was sequenced for a study of Graves' ophthalmopathy and Graves' hyperthyroidism. General study points: Ophthalmopathy progression predictions by the model showed approximately 75% specificity and 70.59% sensitivity. Blood also held most thyroid clonotypes expanded above 0.001 frequency. The 13-signature model separated ophthalmopathy from stable hyperthyroidism at over 85% sensitivity and 80% to 84% specificity.

CDR3 regions of TCR beta were amplified from RNA transcripts. An opening RT-PCR round employed HTBI primers and preceded a second-round multiplex PCR. TCRdb analysed the multiplex PCR reads with MiXCR anew, one entry per CDR3 protein. The sample shows about 500,000 distinct CDR3 sequences, around 14% of them seen only once. This clonotype has only a few counts. Its antigen is as yet unknown. The germline CDR1 and CDR2 sequences are MGHRA and YSYEKL. J lost 4 bases, V lost 4 bases, and 8 bases had no gene match. This CDR3 contains 16 residues. Presentation of ophthalmopathy in the donors involved moderate-to-severe activity, CAS ≥3, NOSPECS ≥4 and a duration under 3 months.

This sequence joins TRBV4-1 and TRBJ2-2, with 8 bases fitting TRBD2. The TCR was taken from a woman aged 25 to 39 with Graves' ophthalmopathy. The sequencing sample was made of blood. CDR3 sequence reads: CASSPRSGSGTGELFF. The CDR3 coding sequence is TGCGCCAGCAGCCCCCGGAGCGGGAGTGGCACCGGGGAGCTGTTTTTT.